This T cell receptor (beta chain) emerged from a study of blood T cell repertoires in COVID-19. For the study at large: Specimens from acute and convalescent COVID-19 originated in the United States, Italy and Spain. Nucleic acid was either cDNA or gDNA, and it came from T cells, B-cell-depleted T cells, or PBMCs.

With V trimmed by 5 bases and J by 5 bases, 13 bases remained unmatched. The CDR3 length is 16 residues. Looked up from germline, CDR1 is SGHTA and CDR2 is FQGTGA. Per the original methods: Using reference gene primer amplification, nucleated cell counts were estimated. Using immunoSEQ multiplex PCR, the repertoire was profiled, and TCRdb retains in-frame clones only, with some absent. The V and J calls and clone size were taken over from that table, and D and trimming were inferred from the DNA. The sample contains roughly 180,000 clones, approximately 85% of which appear only once. This TCR was recovered from a man between 60 and 70 years old who had recovered from COVID-19. This chain connects TRBV7-3 to TRBJ2-5, with TRBD2 matching over 8 bases. The sample consisted of peripheral blood. In DNA form, the CDR3 reads TGTGCCAGCAGCCAAGGCAACGGGGGGGATACGGAGACCCAGTACTTC. It is translated as CASSQGNGGDTETQYF.